This record concerns one T cell receptor (beta chain) sequence. V was trimmed by 8 bases and J by 1 base, leaving 17 bases between them. Germline V lookup: CDR1 WSHSY, CDR2 SAAADI. This CDR3 is built from 15 residues. This specimen belongs to a study of blood T cell repertoires in COVID-19. Across the whole study: The United States, Italy and Spain supplied acute and convalescent COVID-19 samples.

Authors' methods: Reference gene primer amplification in the assay estimated nucleated cell counts. Only in-frame clones appear in the TCRdb table, and some are missing; sequencing was by immunoSEQ multiplex PCR. V and J calls and clone size follow that table, whereas D and trimming were derived from the DNA. The repertoire has 200,000 to 250,000 clones, approximately 83% of them found once; the top ten carry 1.5% to 2%. The gene calls are TRBV10-2 and TRBJ1-1; D remains unclear. The sequencing input was peripheral blood. The receptor was derived from a man aged 30 to 39 who had recovered from COVID-19. The CDR3 is CASATLFRGNTEAFF. The CDR3 nucleotides read TGCGCCAGCGCAACCCTTTTTCGGGGGAACACTGAAGCTTTCTTT.